This T cell receptor (beta chain) was obtained from a study of T cell changes during pregnancy in multiple sclerosis (dated by TCRdb to 2018 to 2020). Describing the broader study: In women with multiple sclerosis, the researchers looked at how the T cell repertoire shifted as pregnancy progressed.

The library was obtained by the immunoSEQ multiplex PCR assay. TCRdb limited this immuneACCESS table to in-frame rearrangements with V and J called. A share of clones is missing; checked studies link under half to unresolved V genes, and the rest is unexplained. For this sample there are roughly 40,000 clones; approximately 92% appear just once. The leading ten clones occupy about 0.45% of the sample. CDR1 and CDR2 are read off the germline V gene (reference sequence) as GTSNPN and SVGIG. The CDR3 sequence holds 15 residues, the cysteine and phenylalanine included. The read is trimmed to its CDR3 DNA, 45 bases read in frame from base 1. The germline V end is reduced by 3 bases and the J end by 1 base; junction bases left unmatched: 2. Turning to this clone: Its cognate antigen has yet to be identified. No base quality information exists; no much larger clone differs at one position.

The TCR comes from a female donor with multiple sclerosis, enrolled in a pregnancy study. The V and J genes are TRBV30 and TRBJ2-3, with 12 bases matching TRBD2. The specimen was CD4+ T cells from peripheral blood mononuclear cells, collected in the third trimester of pregnancy. For the CDR3, the sequence is CAWSRLAGGTDTQYF. The DNA reads TGTGCCTGGAGCCGACTAGCGGGAGGCACAGATACGCAGTATTTT.